A single sample is the source of the 26 T cell receptor beta chains below, sequenced in a study of T cell responses to AZD1222 COVID-19 vaccine. Some clones are missing from TCRdb's copy, which holds only in-frame ones; the method was immunoSEQ multiplex PCR. The sample includes approximately 150,000 clones, around 92% of them seen just once. This sample comprised peripheral blood, obtained on day 0 of AZD1222 vaccination. The receptors shown here come from an adult in good health.

As regards this clone: Within the sample, other DNA sequences also encode this same CDR3. The chain carries TRBV10-3 and TRBJ2-2; 10 bases align to TRBD2. V lost 3 bases and J lost 6; bases outside the gene matches: 1. The V gene's germline CDR1 is ENHRY and CDR2 SYGVKD. The CDR3 totals 14 residues. The CDR3 loop reads CAISESGGAGELFF. For the CDR3, the DNA is TGTGCCATCAGTGAAAGCGGGGGGGCCGGGGAGCTGTTTTTT.

The CDR3 DNA is TGTGCCAGCAGTAGGACAGGGGGCTTTAATTCACCCCTCCACTTT. Residues: CASSRTGGFNSPLHF. The J gene is TRBJ1-6, the V gene TRBV6-6; 11 positions agree with TRBD1. This CDR3 region has 15 residues. CDR1 MNHNY and CDR2 SVGAGI come from the germline V gene (reference sequence). The V segment lost 5 bases and the J segment 6 bases; nucleotides outside the gene matches: 3.

The chain couples TRBV10-3 to TRBJ2-5; D is tentatively TRBD1 or TRBD2 (6 bases each). V lost 10 bases and J lost 4, with 16 bases in between. Germline values: CDR1 ENHRY, CDR2 SYGVKD. This CDR3 is built from 13 residues. CDR3 DNA sequence: TGTGCCACTATAGAGGGGGGAGGAGAGACCCAGTACTTC. Translation gives CATIEGGGETQYF.

The chain is built from TRBV10-3 and TRBJ2-1; 10 bases map to TRBD2. Germline lookup yields CDR1 ENHRY and CDR2 SYGVKD. The CDR3 consists of 16 residues. The V gene end was trimmed by 2 bases and the J gene end by 8 bases; junction bases not matched to a gene: 9. CDR3 loop: CAISEDYSGRIYEQFF. The CDR3 region has the DNA TGTGCCATCAGTGAGGACTATAGCGGGAGGATTTATGAGCAGTTCTTC.

V is TRBV7-3 and J is TRBJ1-6; D is possibly TRBD1 (5 bases). Between the trimmed V and J ends, which lost 5 bases and 4 bases, there was a span of 12 bases. The CDR3 is 15 residues long. Per germline, CDR1 SGHTA and CDR2 FQGTGA. The CDR3 DNA reads as TGTGCCAGCAGCAGGGGACCTCCTTATAATTCACCCCTCCACTTT. The encoded protein is CASSRGPPYNSPLHF.

The chain joins TRBV5-5 to TRBJ1-6; D remains unclear. This CDR3 has 12 amino acids. Between the trimmed V and J ends, which lost 1 base and 8 bases, there was a span of 4 bases. CDR1 is SGHKS and CDR2 is YYEKEE in the germline V gene (reference sequence). This CDR3 reads CASSLRDSPLHF. CDR3 sequence (DNA): TGTGCCAGCAGCTTGCGAGATTCACCCCTCCACTTT.

This chain links TRBV5-1 with TRBJ1-2; D is perhaps TRBD1 (5 bases). V gave up 1 base and J gave up 6 bases, with 7 bases separating them. Germline-derived CDR1 and CDR2 are SGHRS and YFSETQ. CDR3 length: 12 amino acids. The CDR3 nucleotides read TGCGCCAGCAGCTTGTTAGGGGATGGCTACACCTTC. Amino acid sequence: CASSLLGDGYTF.

This chain links TRBV24-1 with TRBJ2-7; D gene uncertain. The CDR3 is 10 amino acids. Germline V gene data show CDR1 as KGHDR and CDR2 as SFDVKD. V shed 9 bases and J shed 4 bases, with 6 bases lying between them. The CDR3 DNA follows: TGTGCCACCTCTCTATACGAGCAGTACTTC. Its translation is CATSLYEQYF.

This clone was found once. This chain links TRBV18 with TRBJ1-3; D gene ambiguous. Trimming pared 2 bases from V and 1 base from J, leaving 15 bases between. Germline CDR1 is KGHSH and CDR2 is LQKENI. This CDR3 is 17 amino acids long. In nucleotides, the CDR3 is TGTGCCAGCTCACCAGCGACTGCCGTTGGTTCTGGAAACACCATATATTTT. Amino acid sequence: CASSPATAVGSGNTIYF.

The chain links TRBV2 to TRBJ2-7, with D maybe TRBD1 (6 bases). The germline V gene has CDR1 SNHLY and CDR2 FYNNEI. The ends were cut back, 3 bases at V and 6 bases at J, with 18 bases in the middle. CDR3 size: 15 residues. CDR3 loop: CASSERGLPQGEQYF. The CDR3 nucleotides are TGTGCCAGCAGTGAGAGGGGATTACCACAGGGCGAGCAGTACTTC.

V gene TRBV5-4 combines with J gene TRBJ1-2; 10 bases align to TRBD1. The V segment lost 3 bases and the J segment 4 bases; nucleotides outside the gene matches: 6. The length of the CDR3 is 15 residues. Germline assignment: CDR1 SGHNT and CDR2 YYREEE (reference sequence). As DNA, the CDR3 is TGTGCCAGCAGCTCCGACAGGGGGCTCGGCTATGGCTACACCTTC. It translates to CASSSDRGLGYGYTF.

The rearrangement links TRBV30 to TRBJ1-5; D unclear. The germline V gene has CDR1 GTSNPN and CDR2 SVGIG (reference sequence). Trimming took 5 bases from V and 2 from J, leaving 10 bases between them. The CDR3 contains 13 residues. CDR3 nucleotide sequence: TGTGCCTGGGACCGGGGTGGCAATCAGCCCCAGCATTTT. It codes for CAWDRGGNQPQHF.

This chain joins TRBV11-2 and TRBJ2-5; D gene unclear. The CDR3 has 13 amino acids. CDR1 SGHAT and CDR2 FQNNGV come from the germline V gene. V gave up 5 bases and J gave up 5 bases, with 12 bases separating them. This chain's CDR3 is CASSPSLQETQYF. CDR3 sequence (DNA): TGTGCCAGCAGCCCGAGTCTCCAGGAGACCCAGTACTTC. Full variable domain (outside the CDR3, taken from reference TRBV11-2 and TRBJ2-5): EAGVAQSPRYKIIEKRQSVAFWCNPISGHATLYWYQQILGQGPKLLIQFQNNGVVDDSQLPKDRFSAERLKGVDSTLKIQPAKLEDSAVYLCASSPSLQETQYFGPGTRLLVL.

The V call is TRBV4-1, the J call TRBJ2-3; 7 bases match TRBD1. Germline V CDR1 and CDR2: MGHRA, YSYEKL. J was trimmed by 2 bases and V by 0 bases; bases with no gene match: 14. The CDR3 sequence is 19 residues long. CDR3 coding DNA: TGCGCCAGCAGCCAAGATCTCATAAGGGGGCATGGGTCCACAGATACGCAGTATTTT. It codes for CASSQDLIRGHGSTDTQYF.

The V call is TRBV23-1, the J call TRBJ1-6, with unresolved D. TRBV23-1 is annotated as an ORF whose role is uncertain. This CDR3 comprises 13 residues. Trimming left V 0 bases short and J 8 bases short, with 5 bases between. This CDR3 reads CASSQSSDSPLHF. In DNA, the CDR3 is TGCGCCAGCAGTCAATCGAGTGATTCACCCCTCCACTTT.

This chain uses TRBV30 with TRBJ1-6; D is unclear. Trimming took off 4 bases at V and 7 bases at J, with 14 bases between the two ends. CDR1 is GTSNPN and CDR2 is SVGIG in the germline V gene (reference sequence). The CDR3 has 14 residues. CDR3 nucleotide sequence: TGTGCCTGGACCGGTGTAGTGGGGAATTCACCCCTCCACTTT. This encodes CAWTGVVGNSPLHF.

The rearrangement joins TRBV29-1 to TRBJ1-4; 10 nucleotides agree with TRBD1. CDR1 is SQVTM and CDR2 is ANQGSEA in the germline V gene. The V and J ends lost 7 bases and 7 bases, in that order; junction bases with no gene match: 18. This CDR3 spans 17 amino acids. CDR3 sequence: CSAQTGGHGGGGEKLFF. DNA of the CDR3: TGCAGCGCCCAGACAGGGGGCCATGGTGGGGGCGGTGAAAAACTGTTTTTT.

The CDR3 here is CASSQGSLAGGRETQYF. DNA of the CDR3: TGTGCCAGCAGCCAAGGATCTCTAGCGGGGGGGCGAGAGACCCAGTACTTC. This rearrangement joins TRBV3-1 (or the pseudogene TRBV3-2) to TRBJ2-5; TRBD2 agrees at 12 bases. Germline CDR1 LGHDT, CDR2 YNNKEL (reference sequence). V lost 1 base to trimming and J lost 4 bases; unmatched junction nucleotides: 7. This CDR3 is built from 17 residues.

The chain couples TRBV7-9 to TRBJ2-1; 8 bases match TRBD1. V lost 4 bases and J lost 2; bases outside the gene matches: 4. In germline, CDR1 is SEHNR, CDR2 FQNEAQ (reference sequence). The CDR3 contains 15 residues. This chain's CDR3 is CASSSWTGTYNEQFF. The DNA for the CDR3 is TGTGCCAGCAGCTCTTGGACAGGGACCTACAATGAGCAGTTCTTC.

This clone was picked up one time. The chain links TRBV5-1 to TRBJ1-5, with D possibly TRBD1 on 6 matching bases. V shed 4 bases and J shed 5 bases, with 10 bases lying between them. This CDR3 has 13 residues. CDR1 and CDR2 from the germline V gene are SGHRS and YFSETQ. CDR3 in DNA: TGCGCCAGCAGCACAGCAGGGGATCAGCCCCAGCATTTT. Protein: CASSTAGDQPQHF. Complete variable domain (other parts from reference TRBV5-1 and TRBJ1-5): KAGVTQTPRYLIKTRGQQVTLSCSPISGHRSVSWYQQTPGQGLQFLFEYFSETQRNKGNFPGRFSGRQFSNSRSEMNVSTLELGDSALYLCASSTAGDQPQHFGDGTRLSIL.

V gene TRBV6-5 combines with J gene TRBJ1-1; TRBD1 might be the D (6 bases). The CDR3 length is 13 residues. Germline values: CDR1 MNHEY, CDR2 SVGAGI. V gave up 0 bases and J gave up 4 bases, with 6 bases separating them. The CDR3 coding sequence is TGTGCCAGCAGTTACTCGACAGGCACTGAAGCTTTCTTT. Translated, it gives CASSYSTGTEAFF.

This clone was seen a single time. The CDR3 coding sequence is TGTGCCAGCAGCCCTGGGACAGGGGAAGATGGCTACACCTTC. It translates to CASSPGTGEDGYTF. The chain carries TRBV7-2 and TRBJ1-2; 10 bases are shared with TRBD1. V lost 5 bases to trimming and J lost 6 bases; unmatched junction nucleotides: 6. This CDR3 contains 14 residues. The germline V gene encodes CDR1 SGHTA and CDR2 FQGNSA.

The table lists this clone with a count of one. The chain has TRBV19 and TRBJ2-5, with 7 bases aligning to TRBD2. The V gene end was trimmed by 1 base and the J gene end by 4 bases; junction bases not matched to a gene: 9. CDR3 size: 16 residues. Germline CDR1 and CDR2: LNHDA and SQIVND (reference sequence). The CDR3 is CASSIVSIGGGETQYF. DNA for the CDR3: TGTGCCAGTAGTATAGTGTCAATTGGCGGGGGAGAGACCCAGTACTTC.

This clone was found once. The chain has TRBV30 and TRBJ2-6, with TRBD1 identical over 7 bases. CDR1 is GTSNPN, CDR2 SVGIG, per germline (reference sequence). The CDR3 length is 17 residues. With V trimmed by 3 bases and J by 0 bases, 8 bases remained unmatched. CDR3 nucleotides: TGTGCCTGGAGGGCCGACAGGGTTAACTCTGGGGCCAACGTCCTGACTTTC. As protein: CAWRADRVNSGANVLTF.

The chain carries TRBV19 and TRBJ2-2; 7 bases are a match to TRBD1. V was clipped by 4 bases and J by 7 bases; unmatched bases: 36. This CDR3 region has 24 residues. CDR1 is LNHDA, CDR2 SQIVND, per germline (reference sequence). The CDR3 is CASSKTEANRGAVFVRPPGGELFF. Here the CDR3 DNA reads TGTGCCAGTAGTAAAACCGAAGCTAACAGGGGCGCGGTTTTTGTGAGACCCCCGGGCGGGGAGCTGTTTTTT.

The rearrangement links TRBV7-2 to TRBJ1-5, with a tentative D call TRBD1 (5 bases). Trimming stripped 5 bases from V and 8 bases from J, with 16 bases between. Germline CDR1 SGHTA, CDR2 FQGNSA. The CDR3 has 14 residues. This chain's CDR3 is CASSPTGPAEPQHF. CDR3 sequence (DNA): TGTGCCAGCAGCCCCACGGGGCCGGCCGAGCCCCAGCATTTT.